A single sample is the source of the 27 T cell receptor beta chains below, sequenced in a study of T cell responses to AZD1222 COVID-19 vaccine. The table came from immunoSEQ multiplex PCR; TCRdb's copy has only in-frame clones and leaves some out. The sample shows about 97,000 clones, approximately 90% of them seen only once. The sequences come from peripheral blood, collected on day 0 of AZD1222 vaccination. These TCRs come from an adult in good health.

V and J are TRBV28 and TRBJ1-5; D remains ambiguous. The CDR3 has 15 residues. Germline V gene data show CDR1 as MDHEN and CDR2 as SYDVKM. The V and J ends lost 6 bases and 6 bases respectively, with 18 bases between them. CDR3 sequence reads: CASSLPGVPVQPQHF. As DNA, the CDR3 is TGTGCCAGCAGCCTCCCAGGAGTCCCGGTTCAGCCCCAGCATTTT.

The chain carries TRBV30 and TRBJ1-2; unclear D gene. This CDR3 has 13 residues. Germline V lookup: CDR1 GTSNPN, CDR2 SVGIG (reference sequence). The V end lost 0 bases, the J end lost 4 bases, and 9 bases lay between the germline ends. DNA for the CDR3: TGTGCCTGGAGTGTAAAGGGTCTCTATGGCTACACCTTC. Its translation is CAWSVKGLYGYTF.

This clone was detected a few times. This chain uses TRBV5-5 with TRBJ1-4; D might be TRBD1 (5 bases). The germline V and J ends were trimmed by 5 bases and 0 bases, with 14 bases remaining between them. The CDR3 spans 16 residues. From germline, CDR1 is SGHKS and CDR2 YYEKEE (reference sequence). CDR3 nucleotide sequence: TGTGCCAGCAGTTTTCCTCAGGGTGCAACTAATGAAAAACTGTTTTTT. Encoded protein: CASSFPQGATNEKLFF.

This chain joins TRBV9 and TRBJ1-2; D is undetermined. The CDR3 loop spans 13 amino acids. CDR1 is SGDLS and CDR2 is YYNGEE in the germline V gene. V shed 7 bases and J shed 7 bases, with 17 bases lying between them. This CDR3 reads CASGRNLFSGYTF. The DNA of the CDR3 is TGTGCCAGCGGGCGGAATCTATTCTCTGGCTACACCTTC.

This clone was seen once. V is TRBV19 and J is TRBJ1-5, with 11 positions matching TRBD1. After removal of 1 base from V and 6 bases from J, the junction contained 5 bases not matched to a gene. Germline-derived CDR1 and CDR2 are LNHDA and SQIVND (reference sequence). There are 16 residues in the CDR3. The CDR3: CASSIAYGTGGQPQHF. Written as DNA, the CDR3 is TGTGCCAGTAGTATAGCTTATGGGACAGGGGGTCAGCCCCAGCATTTT.

This chain uses TRBV18 with TRBJ1-1; maybe TRBD1 (6 bases). From germline, CDR1 is KGHSH and CDR2 LQKENI. The CDR3 has 17 amino acids. Trimming stripped 3 bases from V and 11 bases from J, with 28 bases between. In DNA, the CDR3 is TGTGCCAGCTCACCCTTCGACAGGCCCCTCTCCCATTCCGACGCTTTCTTT. Amino acid sequence: CASSPFDRPLSHSDAFF. Variable domain in full (rest from reference TRBV18 and TRBJ1-1): NAGVMQNPRHLVRRRGQEARLRCSPMKGHSHVYWYRQLPEEGLKFMVYLQKENIIDESGMPKERFSAEFPKEGPSILRIQQVVRGDSAAYFCASSPFDRPLSHSDAFFGQGTRLTVV.

The rearrangement links TRBV15 to TRBJ1-6; perhaps TRBD1 as D (5 bases). Germline V gene sequence: CDR1 LNHNV, CDR2 YYDKDF (reference sequence). The CDR3 sequence is 18 residues long. V lost 0 bases to trimming and J lost 10 bases, with 22 bases between them. The chain's CDR3 is CATSRDRLGEAVWSPLHF. In DNA form, the CDR3 reads TGTGCCACCAGCAGAGATCGGTTGGGGGAGGCAGTGTGGTCACCCCTCCACTTT.

The V call is TRBV27, the J call TRBJ2-2; 9 nucleotides match TRBD2. The CDR3 is 16 amino acids. Germline CDR1 MNHEY, CDR2 SMNVEV (reference sequence). The junction had 14 bases not matched to a gene; V was cut back by 8 bases and J by 7 bases. DNA for the CDR3: TGTGCCAGCTCCCAGCCGCTAGCGGGATTGGACGGGGAGCTGTTTTTT. Protein sequence: CASSQPLAGLDGELFF.

This clone was picked up one time. This CDR3 is CASSPDRGAETQYF. The CDR3 region has the DNA TGTGCCAGCAGCCCGGACAGGGGAGCAGAGACCCAGTACTTC. V gene TRBV7-2 combines with J gene TRBJ2-5; 9 nucleotides match TRBD1. Trimming cost V 5 bases and J 4 bases; bases outside gene matches: 5. This CDR3 comprises 14 residues. The germline gives CDR1 SGHTA, CDR2 FQGNSA.

This clone has just one count. The rearrangement joins TRBV7-9 to TRBJ1-1; a weak D match, TRBD1 (6 bases). V lost 5 bases, J lost 0 bases, and 13 bases lay in between. CDR3 length: 15 residues. In germline, CDR1 is SEHNR, CDR2 FQNEAQ (reference sequence). As DNA, the CDR3 is TGTGCCAGCAGCCCCTCAGGGGTCGTGAACACTGAAGCTTTCTTT. As protein: CASSPSGVVNTEAFF.

The rearrangement joins TRBV28 to TRBJ2-7; D not certain. Germline-derived CDR1 and CDR2 are MDHEN and SYDVKM. CDR3 length: 13 amino acids. V lost 5 bases and J lost 3, with 11 bases in between. The CDR3 spells CASSMAGNYEQYF. CDR3 DNA: TGTGCCAGCAGTATGGCAGGCAACTACGAGCAGTACTTC.

Only one count was recorded for this clone. The V gene is TRBV4-2, the J gene TRBJ2-5; 14 bases are shared with TRBD2. CDR3 length equals 19 residues. CDR1 and CDR2 (germline): LGHNA, YNFKEQ. The V and J ends lost 1 base and 2 bases, in that order; junction bases with no gene match: 9. CDR3 DNA sequence: TGTGCCAGCAGCCAAGCGGGACTAGCGGGAGCGGGCTCACAAGAGACCCAGTACTTC. The encoded protein is CASSQAGLAGAGSQETQYF.

This clone was seen a handful of times. The V gene is TRBV5-5, the J gene TRBJ2-7; 9 bases align to TRBD2. The CDR3 is made up of 15 amino acids. In germline, CDR1 is SGHKS, CDR2 YYEKEE (reference sequence). With 4 bases clipped from V and 0 bases from J, the junction kept 5 bases outside the gene matches. The CDR3: CASSHAGGISYEQYF. The CDR3 region has the DNA TGTGCCAGCAGCCACGCGGGGGGGATCTCCTACGAGCAGTACTTC.

This sequence joins TRBV28 and TRBJ2-5, with 7 bases that match TRBD2. This CDR3 is 15 amino acids long. V dropped 1 base and J dropped 5; count of bases not matched to a gene: 7. Looked up from germline, CDR1 is MDHEN and CDR2 is SYDVKM. The CDR3 loop is CASSLLAGGSETQYF. Written as DNA, the CDR3 is TGTGCCAGCAGTTTATTAGCCGGGGGGAGCGAGACCCAGTACTTC. Variable domain in full (rest from reference TRBV28 and TRBJ2-5): DVKVTQSSRYLVKRTGEKVFLECVQDMDHENMFWYRQDPGLGLRLIYFSYDVKMKEKGDIPEGYSVSREKKERFSLILESASTNQTSMYLCASSLLAGGSETQYFGPGTRLLVL.

The chain employs TRBV5-5 and TRBJ1-2; D remains unclear. V was cut by 0 bases and J by 6 bases, with 12 bases left in between. Germline CDR1 SGHKS, CDR2 YYEKEE (reference sequence). The CDR3 spans 14 residues. The DNA of the CDR3 is TGTGCCAGCAGCTTGGCGGTGGGAGACCATGGCTACACCTTC. Translated: CASSLAVGDHGYTF.

The V and J genes are TRBV6-5 and TRBJ2-5; 9 bases line up with TRBD2. Trimming at V came to 5 bases and at J to 5 bases, leaving 9 bases not matched to a gene. Germline V gene data show CDR1 as MNHEY and CDR2 as SVGAGI. The CDR3 is 15 residues long. The CDR3 DNA is TGTGCCAGCAGTAGAGTCCTAGCGGGACGGGAGACCCAGTACTTC. This sequence encodes CASSRVLAGRETQYF.

The CDR3 DNA follows: TGTGCCAGCAGTTTATCGGGGGTCTACGAGCAGTACTTC. Its protein is CASSLSGVYEQYF. The chain combines TRBV28 with TRBJ2-7, with a tentative D call TRBD2 (6 bases). CDR1 and CDR2 (germline): MDHEN, SYDVKM. The V end lost 1 base, the J end lost 3 bases, and 7 bases lay between the germline ends. The CDR3 covers 13 residues.

CDR3 DNA: TGTGCCAGCAGCCGCCTGAGCTCCTACAATGAGCAGTTCTTC. It encodes CASSRLSSYNEQFF. V and J are TRBV9 and TRBJ2-1; D uncertain. V lost 4 bases and J 0 bases, leaving 8 bases between the germline ends. This CDR3 comprises 14 residues. Germline CDR1 and CDR2: SGDLS and YYNGEE.

The rearrangement joins TRBV5-4 to TRBJ2-3; D gene uncertain. Trimming pared 0 bases from V and 6 bases from J, leaving 2 bases between. From germline, CDR1 is SGHNT and CDR2 YYREEE (reference sequence). This CDR3 is built from 11 residues. The DNA for the CDR3 is TGTGCCAGCAGCTTGGGGGATACGCAGTATTTT. This encodes CASSLGDTQYF. The full variable domain, rest sourced from reference TRBV5-4 and TRBJ2-3, is ETGVTQSPTHLIKTRGQQVTLRCSSQSGHNTVSWYQQALGQGPQFIFQYYREEENGRGNFPPRFSGLQFPNYSSELNVNALELDDSALYLCASSLGDTQYFGPGTRLTVL.

The rearrangement uses TRBV19 and TRBJ1-6; tentative D call: TRBD1 (6 bases). This CDR3 contains 17 residues. V lost 6 bases and J 5 bases, leaving 20 bases between the germline ends. Germline V gene sequence: CDR1 LNHDA, CDR2 SQIVND (reference sequence). The CDR3 DNA reads TGTGCCAGTAGGACGGACTCAGGGGTGTCCAATAATTCACCCCTCCACTTT. Its protein product is CASRTDSGVSNNSPLHF. Based on the CDR3 plus reference TRBV19 and TRBJ1-6, the full variable domain is DGGITQSPKYLFRKEGQNVTLSCEQNLNHDAMYWYRQDPGQGLRLIYYSQIVNDFQKGDIAEGYSVSREKKESFPLTVTSAQKNPTAFYLCASRTDSGVSNNSPLHFGNGTRLTVT.

The chain is built from TRBV2 and TRBJ2-3, with D unresolved. CDR1 and CDR2 (germline): SNHLY, FYNNEI. The CDR3 has 14 residues. V shed 8 bases and J shed 0 bases, with 12 bases lying between them. The CDR3: CASSGGSSTDTQYF. The CDR3 nucleotides read TGTGCCAGCTCCGGTGGGTCAAGCACAGATACGCAGTATTTT.

The chain links TRBV2 to TRBJ2-5; no reliable D call. CDR3 length: 15 amino acids. Germline CDR1 is SNHLY and CDR2 is FYNNEI. The V gene lost 6 bases and the J gene lost 2 bases, with 16 bases spanning the gap. The chain's CDR3 is CASSFLGGSQETQYF. CDR3 in DNA: TGTGCCAGCAGCTTTCTGGGCGGCAGTCAAGAGACCCAGTACTTC. Full variable domain (remainder filled in from reference TRBV2 and TRBJ2-5): EPEVTQTPSHQVTQMGQEVILRCVPISNHLYFYWYRQILGQKVEFLVSFYNNEISEKSEIFDDQFSVERPDGSNFTLKIRSTKLEDSAMYFCASSFLGGSQETQYFGPGTRLLVL.

The chain combines TRBV28 with TRBJ1-2, with 7 positions matching TRBD1. Trimming took 4 bases from V and 2 from J; bases not matched to a gene: 4. The CDR3 has 14 residues. CDR1 MDHEN and CDR2 SYDVKM come from the germline V gene. CDR3 sequence (DNA): TGTGCCAGCAGTTGGGGACAGACCAACTATGGCTACACCTTC. It codes for CASSWGQTNYGYTF.

The count of this clone is one. This sequence joins TRBV20-1 and TRBJ2-1; D is perhaps TRBD1 (5 bases). The germline gives CDR1 DFQATT, CDR2 SNEGSKA (reference sequence). This CDR3 is built from 13 residues. V was pared by 3 bases and J by 3 bases, with 9 bases between. CDR3 nucleotide sequence: TGCAGTGCTAGTACAGGTGACTACAATGAGCAGTTCTTC. Translation gives CSASTGDYNEQFF.

This clone was found once. This chain uses TRBV30 with TRBJ1-3, with D unclear. The germline gives CDR1 GTSNPN, CDR2 SVGIG (reference sequence). Deletions cut 4 bases from V and 2 bases from J, with 15 bases between. The CDR3 consists of 15 residues. CDR3 coding DNA: TGTGCCTGGACCCGAATCCCACAACCTGGAAACACCATATATTTT. This encodes CAWTRIPQPGNTIYF.

V gene TRBV5-1 combines with J gene TRBJ2-5; no firm D call. This CDR3 has 12 amino acids. Germline V gene sequence: CDR1 SGHRS, CDR2 YFSETQ. V lost 3 bases to trimming and J lost 3 bases, with 6 bases between them. The CDR3 DNA is TGCGCCAGCAGCTCAACCAAAGAGACCCAGTACTTC. This gives the protein CASSSTKETQYF.

V gene TRBV15 combines with J gene TRBJ2-7; a weak D match, TRBD2 (6 bases). The CDR3 contains 14 residues. Per the germline V gene, CDR1 is LNHNV and CDR2 is YYDKDF (reference sequence). V lost 0 bases and J 4 bases, leaving 10 bases between the germline ends. The CDR3 sequence is CATSRDPGRYEQYF. The CDR3 DNA sequence: TGTGCCACCAGCAGAGATCCGGGGAGGTACGAGCAGTACTTC. The full variable domain, in which reference TRBV15 and TRBJ2-7 provide the parts outside the CDR3, is DAMVIQNPRYQVTQFGKPVTLSCSQTLNHNVMYWYQQKSSQAPKLLFHYYDKDFNNEADTPDNFQSRRPNTSFCFLDIRSPGLGDTAMYLCATSRDPGRYEQYFGPGTRLTVT.